A single sample is the source of the 19 T cell receptor beta chains below, sequenced in a study of T cells in Graves' hyperthyroidism and ophthalmopathy. The TCR beta CDR3 regions underwent amplification using RNA transcripts as the source. HTBI primers were the set used in a first-round RT-PCR of the TCR CDR3. Via MiXCR, TCRdb re-called the multiplex PCR reads, giving one row per CDR3 protein. This sample has around 560,000 distinct CDR3 sequences; 16% occur once, and the top ten carry 15% to 20%. The sample was blood. The receptors derive from a woman under 30 with Graves' hyperthyroidism.

This clonotype has a count of ten or more. The chain is built from TRBV3-1 and TRBJ2-7; perhaps TRBD1 as D (6 bases). Germline V lookup: CDR1 LGHDT, CDR2 YNNKEL (reference sequence). V lost 3 bases and J lost 0, with 9 bases in between. This CDR3 region has 14 residues. The CDR3: CASSHRDNSYEQYF. Written as DNA, the CDR3 is TGTGCCAGCAGCCACCGGGACAACTCCTACGAGCAGTACTTC.

This clonotype was counted many times. V is TRBV7-8 and J is TRBJ1-1; possible D gene TRBD1, 5 bases. V dropped 5 bases and J dropped 4 bases, with 14 bases sitting between them. The CDR3 has 14 residues. Germline values: CDR1 SGHVS, CDR2 FQNEAQ. CDR3 residues: CASSAEGVGTEAFF. CDR3 nucleotides: TGTGCCAGCAGCGCCGAAGGGGTAGGCACTGAAGCTTTCTTT.

On this clonotype: One end of the junction fails to match germline, which may point to a read error. The V call is TRBV12-3 or TRBV12-4, the J call TRBJ2-1, with 10 nucleotides matching TRBD2. This CDR3 comprises 14 residues. The CDR3 here is CASSIAGGSNEQFF. The CDR3 DNA reads TGTGCCAGCAGTATAGCGGGAGGAAGTAATGAGCAGTTCTTC.

This clonotype has ten or more counts. The chain employs TRBV3-1 and TRBJ1-1, with 7 bases aligning to TRBD1. Germline trimming cut 3 bases from V and 4 bases from J; bases unmatched to any gene: 5. The CDR3 totals 14 residues. The germline V gene has CDR1 LGHDT and CDR2 YNNKEL (reference sequence). The CDR3 DNA reads as TGTGCCAGCAGCCATCAGAAGGGGGCCACTGAAGCTTTCTTT. It translates to CASSHQKGATEAFF.

This clonotype was counted only a few times. V usage is TRBV7-2 and J usage is TRBJ1-2; D not certain. Germline values: CDR1 SGHTA, CDR2 FQGNSA. This CDR3 has 16 amino acids. The V gene lost 2 bases and the J gene lost 3 bases, with 16 bases spanning the gap. The CDR3 here is CASSLRSRAQYYGYTF. The CDR3, as DNA: TGTGCCAGCAGCTTAAGAAGCCGCGCGCAGTACTATGGCTACACCTTC.

The V and J genes are TRBV7-6 and TRBJ2-3; 9 bases are a match to TRBD2. Germline CDR1 SGHVS, CDR2 FNYEAQ. The junction had 13 bases not matched to a gene; V was cut back by 5 bases and J by 7 bases. This CDR3 comprises 16 residues. The CDR3 DNA is TGTGCCAGCAGCCCCAGGGGGTCTAGCGGGGTGAATACGCAGTATTTT. Protein sequence: CASSPRGSSGVNTQYF.

Many counts were recorded for this clonotype. The chain uses TRBV19 and TRBJ1-1; possible D gene TRBD1, 6 bases. This CDR3 spans 16 amino acids. The V gene's germline CDR1 is LNHDA and CDR2 SQIVND (reference sequence). The V and J ends lost 0 bases and 5 bases respectively, with 16 bases between them. The CDR3 region is CASSIDRWGARTEAFF. Here the CDR3 DNA reads TGTGCCAGTAGTATAGATCGATGGGGGGCGAGGACTGAAGCTTTCTTT.

The chain employs TRBV11-2 and TRBJ2-2, with D hard to call. V was pared by 6 bases and J by 5 bases, with 19 bases between. Germline assignment: CDR1 SGHAT and CDR2 FQNNGV. The CDR3 has 16 residues. The DNA for the CDR3 is TGTGCCAGCAGTTACGGGTCAGTCGTTGGGACCGGGGAGCTGTTTTTT. This sequence encodes CASSYGSVVGTGELFF.

The gene calls are TRBV5-1 and TRBJ2-1; tentatively, D is TRBD2 (6 bases). CDR1 is SGHRS and CDR2 is YFSETQ in the germline V gene. The ends were cut back, 1 base at V and 9 bases at J, with 17 bases in the middle. The length of the CDR3 is 15 residues. The chain's CDR3 is CASSLLADRGSEQFF. CDR3 nucleotide sequence: TGCGCCAGCAGCTTGTTAGCGGACCGGGGCTCTGAGCAGTTCTTC.

This clonotype appeared many times. The chain combines TRBV29-1 with TRBJ2-7; 7 positions agree with TRBD2. Germline CDR1 is SQVTM and CDR2 is ANQGSEA. Trimming at V came to 4 bases and at J to 3 bases, leaving 9 bases not matched to a gene. The CDR3 is 14 residues long. CDR3 sequence: CSVGLAGAIYEQYF. The CDR3 nucleotides are TGCAGCGTTGGTTTGGCGGGAGCCATCTACGAGCAGTACTTC.

There are many counts of this clonotype. The chain couples TRBV2 to TRBJ1-6; D may be TRBD1 (5 bases). The germline V gene encodes CDR1 SNHLY and CDR2 FYNNEI. The length of the CDR3 is 16 residues. V was cut by 2 bases and J by 3 bases, with 11 bases left in between. The CDR3: CASSEWGRSYNSPLHF. CDR3 nucleotide sequence: TGTGCCAGCAGTGAATGGGGACGGAGCTATAATTCACCCCTCCACTTT.

This clonotype was observed at least ten times. The chain employs TRBV7-9 and TRBJ2-1, with D tentatively TRBD1 or TRBD2 (5 bases each). The CDR3 has 15 amino acids. Germline lookup yields CDR1 SEHNR and CDR2 FQNEAQ (reference sequence). Trimming pared 2 bases from V and 8 bases from J, leaving 16 bases between. The CDR3 loop reads CASSLKGRGTDEQFF. The CDR3 coding sequence is TGTGCCAGCAGCTTAAAGGGTCGAGGGACGGATGAGCAGTTCTTC.

Points on this clonotype: A read error may produce the germline difference seen at one junction end. The chain carries TRBV2 and TRBJ1-5; 9 bases match TRBD1. Germline V lookup: CDR1 SNHLY, CDR2 FYNNEI. The CDR3 is 15 residues long. The CDR3 spells CASSGETGGNQPRHF. The CDR3 nucleotides read TGTGCCAGCAGTGGTGAGACAGGGGGTAACCAGCCCCGGCATTTT.

This clonotype was found a few times. The chain links TRBV4-1 to TRBJ2-2; a possible D gene is TRBD2 (5 bases). The germline gives CDR1 MGHRA, CDR2 YSYEKL. The CDR3 loop spans 17 amino acids. Trimming removed 1 base from V and 3 bases from J, with 15 bases in between. The CDR3 loop reads CASSQVRASRHTGELFF. The CDR3 bases are TGCGCCAGCAGCCAAGTTAGGGCTAGCCGCCACACCGGGGAGCTGTTTTTT.

This clonotype was seen a few times. The J gene is TRBJ2-3, the V gene TRBV10-3; 10 bases agree with TRBD2. The V segment lost 10 bases and the J segment 3 bases; nucleotides outside the gene matches: 10. Looked up from germline, CDR1 is ENHRY and CDR2 is SYGVKD. CDR3 length: 15 residues. This CDR3 is CATERTGLATDTQYF. CDR3 nucleotide sequence: TGTGCCACGGAGAGAACGGGACTAGCGACAGATACGCAGTATTTT.

This clonotype was recorded at least ten times. This chain joins TRBV2 and TRBJ1-6, with 8 bases fitting TRBD1. The CDR3 covers 11 residues. Germline V gene data show CDR1 as SNHLY and CDR2 as FYNNEI. Trimming at V came to 6 bases and at J to 16 bases, leaving 5 bases not matched to a gene. For the CDR3, the DNA is TGTGCCAGCAGGACGGACAGGGCGCTCCACTTT. Translation: CASRTDRALHF.

This clonotype came up a few times. The gene calls are TRBV7-2 and TRBJ2-1; 8 bases map to TRBD2. The CDR3 has 18 residues. The J segment lost 6 bases and the V segment lost 5 bases, leaving 18 bases of the junction unmatched. The germline V gene encodes CDR1 SGHTA and CDR2 FQGNSA. The CDR3 DNA follows: TGTGCCAGCAGCATACCCCTCCTCACCGGGACTAGGGGCAATGAGCAGTTCTTC. Translation: CASSIPLLTGTRGNEQFF.

The sample holds a few counts of this clonotype. V and J are TRBV6-1 and TRBJ1-2, with 9 nucleotides matching TRBD1. CDR1 and CDR2 (germline): MNHNS, SASEGT. J gave up 7 bases and V 5 bases, and 8 bases lay outside the gene matches. The CDR3 has 14 residues. The CDR3 loop reads CASSQDRGSRGYTF. Here the CDR3 DNA reads TGTGCCAGCAGTCAGGACAGGGGAAGCCGTGGCTACACCTTC.

This clonotype showed up many times. The chain carries TRBV20-1 and TRBJ2-5; 11 nucleotides line up with TRBD2. With V trimmed by 1 base and J by 5 bases, 9 bases remained unmatched. CDR3 length equals 16 residues. The germline CDR1 and CDR2 sequences are DFQATT and SNEGSKA (reference sequence). CDR3 in amino acids: CSARGQGLAERETQYF. The CDR3 DNA is TGCAGTGCTAGAGGACAGGGACTAGCGGAGAGGGAGACCCAGTACTTC.